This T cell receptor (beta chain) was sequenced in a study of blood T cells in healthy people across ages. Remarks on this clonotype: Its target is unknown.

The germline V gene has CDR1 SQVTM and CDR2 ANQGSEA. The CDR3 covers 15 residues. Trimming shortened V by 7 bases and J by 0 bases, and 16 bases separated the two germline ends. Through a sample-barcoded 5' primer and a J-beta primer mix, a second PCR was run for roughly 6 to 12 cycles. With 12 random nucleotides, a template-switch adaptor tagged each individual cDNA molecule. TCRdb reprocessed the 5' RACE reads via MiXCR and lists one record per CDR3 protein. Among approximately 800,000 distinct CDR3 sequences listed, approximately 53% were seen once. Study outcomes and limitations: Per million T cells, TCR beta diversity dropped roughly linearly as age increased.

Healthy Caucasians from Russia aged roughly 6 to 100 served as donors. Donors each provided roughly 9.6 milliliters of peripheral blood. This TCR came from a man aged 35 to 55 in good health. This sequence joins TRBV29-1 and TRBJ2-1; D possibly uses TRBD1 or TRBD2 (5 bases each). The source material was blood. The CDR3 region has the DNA TGCAGCGCATCAACTTCAGGGAGCTCCTACAATGAGCAGTTCTTC. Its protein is CSASTSGSSYNEQFF.